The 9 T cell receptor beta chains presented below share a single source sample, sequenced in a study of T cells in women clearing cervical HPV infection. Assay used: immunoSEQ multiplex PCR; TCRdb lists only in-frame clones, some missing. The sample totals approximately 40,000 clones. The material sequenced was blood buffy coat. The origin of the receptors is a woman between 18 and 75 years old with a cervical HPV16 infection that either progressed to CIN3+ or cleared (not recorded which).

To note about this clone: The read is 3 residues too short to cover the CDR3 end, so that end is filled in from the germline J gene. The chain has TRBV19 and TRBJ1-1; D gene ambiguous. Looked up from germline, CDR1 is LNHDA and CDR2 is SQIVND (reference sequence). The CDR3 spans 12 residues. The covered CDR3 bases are TGTGCCAGTAGTGCAAACCCACACGAG. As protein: CASSANPHE. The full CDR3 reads CASSANPHEAFF. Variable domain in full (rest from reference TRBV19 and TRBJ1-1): DGGITQSPKYLFRKEGQNVTLSCEQNLNHDAMYWYRQDPGQGLRLIYYSQIVNDFQKGDIAEGYSVSREKKESFPLTVTSAQKNPTAFYLCASSANPHEAFFGQGTRLTVV.

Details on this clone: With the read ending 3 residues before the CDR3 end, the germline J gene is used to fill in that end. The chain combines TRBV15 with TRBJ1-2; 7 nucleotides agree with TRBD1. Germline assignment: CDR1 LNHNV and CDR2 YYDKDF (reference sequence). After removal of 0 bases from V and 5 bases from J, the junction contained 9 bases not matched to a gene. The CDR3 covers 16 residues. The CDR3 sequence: CATSRDPGTDFYGYTF. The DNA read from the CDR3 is TGTGCCACCAGCAGAGATCCGGGGACAGATTTTTATGGC.

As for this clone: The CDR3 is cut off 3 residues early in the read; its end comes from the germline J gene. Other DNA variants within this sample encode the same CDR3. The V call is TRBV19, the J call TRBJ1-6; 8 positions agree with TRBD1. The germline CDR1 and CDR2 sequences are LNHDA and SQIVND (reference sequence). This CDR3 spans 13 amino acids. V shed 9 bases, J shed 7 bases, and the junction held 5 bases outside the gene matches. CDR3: CASGDRMNSPLHF. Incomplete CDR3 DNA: TGTGCCAGCGGGGACAGGATGAATTCACCC.

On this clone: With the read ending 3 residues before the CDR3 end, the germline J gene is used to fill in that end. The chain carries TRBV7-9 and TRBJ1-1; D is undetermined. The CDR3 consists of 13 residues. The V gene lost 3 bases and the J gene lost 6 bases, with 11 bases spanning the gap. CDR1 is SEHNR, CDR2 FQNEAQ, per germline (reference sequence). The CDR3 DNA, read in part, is TGTGCCAGCAGCTTTGAGGGTCCCGCTGAA. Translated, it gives CASSFEGPAE. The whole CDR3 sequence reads CASSFEGPAEAFF.

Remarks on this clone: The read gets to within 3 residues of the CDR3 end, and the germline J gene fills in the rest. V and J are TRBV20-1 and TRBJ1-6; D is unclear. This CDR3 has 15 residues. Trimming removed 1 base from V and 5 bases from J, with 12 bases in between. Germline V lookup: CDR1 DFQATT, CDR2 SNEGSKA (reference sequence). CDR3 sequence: CSARGNSQNNSPLHF. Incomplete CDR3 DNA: TGCAGTGCTAGAGGTAACAGCCAGAATAATTCACCC.

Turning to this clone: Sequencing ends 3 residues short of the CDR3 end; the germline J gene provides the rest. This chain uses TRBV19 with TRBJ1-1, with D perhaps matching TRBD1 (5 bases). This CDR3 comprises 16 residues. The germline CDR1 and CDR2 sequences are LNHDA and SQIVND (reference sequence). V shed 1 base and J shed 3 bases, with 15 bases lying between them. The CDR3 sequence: CASSIVRWQGDTEAFF. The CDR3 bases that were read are TGTGCCAGTAGTATAGTACGCTGGCAGGGCGACACTGAA.

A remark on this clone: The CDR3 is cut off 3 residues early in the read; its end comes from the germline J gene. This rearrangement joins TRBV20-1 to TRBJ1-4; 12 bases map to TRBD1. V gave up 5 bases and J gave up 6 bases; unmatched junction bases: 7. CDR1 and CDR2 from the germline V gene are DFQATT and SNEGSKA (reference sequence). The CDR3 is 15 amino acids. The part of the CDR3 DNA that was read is TGCAGTGCTTGGGACAGGGGGCGTCTTGATGAAAAA. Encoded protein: CSAWDRGRLDEK. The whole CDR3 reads CSAWDRGRLDEKLFF.

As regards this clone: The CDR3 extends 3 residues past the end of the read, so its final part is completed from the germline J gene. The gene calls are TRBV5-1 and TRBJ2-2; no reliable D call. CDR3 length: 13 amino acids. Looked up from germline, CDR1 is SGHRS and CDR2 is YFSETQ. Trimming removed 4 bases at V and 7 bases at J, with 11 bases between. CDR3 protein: CASSDEPGGELFF. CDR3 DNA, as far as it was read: TGCGCCAGCAGCGACGAGCCGGGCGGGGAG.

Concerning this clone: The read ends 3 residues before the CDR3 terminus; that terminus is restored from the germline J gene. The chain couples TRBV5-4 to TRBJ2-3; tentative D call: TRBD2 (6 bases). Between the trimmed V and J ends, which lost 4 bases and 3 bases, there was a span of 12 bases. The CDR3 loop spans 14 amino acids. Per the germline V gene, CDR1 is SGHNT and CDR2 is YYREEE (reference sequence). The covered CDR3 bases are TGTGCCAGCAGCCCGGGGGTAATTACAGATACG. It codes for CASSPGVITDT. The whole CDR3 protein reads CASSPGVITDTQYF.